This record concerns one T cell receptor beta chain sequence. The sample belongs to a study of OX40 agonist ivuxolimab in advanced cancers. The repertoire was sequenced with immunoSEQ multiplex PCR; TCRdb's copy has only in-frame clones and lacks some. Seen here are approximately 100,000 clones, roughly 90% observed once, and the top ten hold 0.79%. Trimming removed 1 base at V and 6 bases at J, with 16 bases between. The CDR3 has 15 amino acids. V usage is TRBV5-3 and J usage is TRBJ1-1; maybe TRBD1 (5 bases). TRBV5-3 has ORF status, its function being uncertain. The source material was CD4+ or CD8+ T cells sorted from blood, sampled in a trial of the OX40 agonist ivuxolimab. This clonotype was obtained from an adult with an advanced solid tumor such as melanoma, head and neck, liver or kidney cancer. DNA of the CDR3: TGTGCCAGAAGCTTGAAGTTTAAGGGGAGTGCTGAAGCTTTCTTT. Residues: CARSLKFKGSAEAFF.